This T cell receptor (beta chain) was identified in a study of technical replicates of blood from a few donors. Generated by immunoSEQ multiplex PCR, the TCRdb table keeps only in-frame clones and is missing some. The sample includes tens of thousands of clones, over 75% seen only once; the top ten take approximately 0.42%. Sequences were obtained from T cells isolated from PBMCs. This TCR came from a human donor in good health.

The CDR3 region has the DNA TGTGCCAGCAGTAGCGGGAGGTACACCGGGGAGCTGTTTTTT. Translating it yields CASSSGRYTGELFF. This chain connects TRBV6-5 to TRBJ2-2; 9 bases align to TRBD2. The germline CDR1 and CDR2 sequences are MNHEY and SVGAGI. CDR3 length: 14 residues. J was trimmed by 3 bases and V by 5 bases; bases with no gene match: 1.